Below, 30 T cell receptor beta chains from the same sample are listed, as sequenced in a study of T-cell reconstitution after alpha-beta-depleted transplantation in children. During its preparation, the TCRbeta library received unique molecular identifiers. A single record per CDR3 protein comes from TCRdb applying MiXCR to the PCR reads. The sample lists under 850,000 distinct CDR3 sequences, around 14% occurring once. The source was PBMCs, collected before TCRalphabeta/CD19-depleted stem cell transplant. These receptors originate from a girl aged 2 to 9 with congenital amegakaryocytic thrombocytopenia, due to receive a stem cell transplant.

This clonotype was counted ten times or more. This chain joins TRBV5-1 and TRBJ2-1; 12 bases are a match to TRBD2. Unmatched junction bases numbered 1, after V lost 0 bases and J lost 9 bases. CDR3 size: 14 residues. Germline CDR1 is SGHRS and CDR2 is YFSETQ. The CDR3 reads CASSLVLAGGEQFF. The CDR3 DNA reads as TGCGCCAGCAGCTTGGTACTAGCGGGAGGTGAGCAGTTCTTC.

In its sample, this clonotype was seen a few times. The chain uses TRBV7-8 and TRBJ2-5; the D gene is possibly TRBD1 (6 bases). The CDR3 consists of 14 residues. CDR1 is SGHVS and CDR2 is FQNEAQ in the germline V gene. V lost 4 bases, J lost 5 bases, and 14 bases lay in between. The CDR3 loop reads CASSWTAGEETQYF. The CDR3 DNA is TGTGCCAGCAGCTGGACAGCCGGGGAGGAGACCCAGTACTTC.

This clonotype was recorded many times. The chain employs TRBV7-3 and TRBJ1-1; no clear D. Germline V lookup: CDR1 SGHTA, CDR2 FQGTGA. V was trimmed by 5 bases and J by 1 base, leaving 11 bases between them. The CDR3 totals 14 residues. The CDR3 nucleotides read TGTGCCAGCAGCCCGGCCCCGGGGAACACTGAAGCTTTCTTT. The encoded protein is CASSPAPGNTEAFF.

This clonotype was found many times. This sequence joins TRBV29-1 and TRBJ1-5, with D unresolved. Trimming left V 4 bases short and J 3 bases short, with 7 bases between. Germline CDR1 SQVTM, CDR2 ANQGSEA. The CDR3 is made up of 12 amino acids. The CDR3 bases are TGCAGCGTTGGGGCTAACAATCAGCCCCAGCATTTT. Amino acid sequence: CSVGANNQPQHF.

This clonotype was picked up many times. This chain joins TRBV29-1 and TRBJ2-7, with TRBD1 as a possible D gene (6 bases). V was shortened by 5 bases and J by 5 bases, with 13 bases between the two germline ends. This CDR3 spans 12 amino acids. Germline V gives CDR1 SQVTM, CDR2 ANQGSEA. The CDR3 sequence is CSVLGGYNEQYF. As DNA, the CDR3 is TGCAGCGTTCTTGGGGGCTACAACGAGCAGTACTTC.

This clonotype was seen at least ten times. The chain couples TRBV20-1 to TRBJ2-1; 8 bases agree with TRBD2. J gave up 0 bases and V 5 bases, and 3 bases lay outside the gene matches. The CDR3 is 14 residues long. Germline V gene lookup returns CDR1 DFQATT and CDR2 SNEGSKA (reference sequence). The chain's CDR3 is CSAVSGSSYNEQFF. The CDR3 DNA reads TGCAGTGCTGTAAGCGGGAGCTCCTACAATGAGCAGTTCTTC.

The gene calls are TRBV2 and TRBJ2-5; D uncertain. Germline loops: CDR1 SNHLY, CDR2 FYNNEI. This CDR3 spans 17 amino acids. V was clipped by 4 bases and J by 1 base, with 19 bases between them. This CDR3 reads CASSGNPLDGSQETQYF. The CDR3 DNA reads as TGTGCCAGCAGTGGAAATCCTCTTGACGGAAGCCAAGAGACCCAGTACTTC.

The chain is built from TRBV5-1 and TRBJ2-7; D remains ambiguous. Germline lookup yields CDR1 SGHRS and CDR2 YFSETQ. The CDR3 covers 15 residues. Trimming removed 4 bases from V and 0 bases from J, with 14 bases in between. DNA for the CDR3: TGCGCCAGCAGCGCCCGTGAGTCCCTCTCCTACGAGCAGTACTTC. It translates to CASSARESLSYEQYF.

In its sample, this clonotype was seen many times. This chain joins TRBV9 and TRBJ2-3, with D perhaps matching TRBD1 (5 bases). Trimming shortened V by 3 bases and J by 0 bases, and 11 bases separated the two germline ends. Germline CDR1 SGDLS, CDR2 YYNGEE. The CDR3 consists of 15 residues. The CDR3, as DNA: TGTGCCAGCAGCGCCCCGACAGCTAGCACAGATACGCAGTATTTT. Protein: CASSAPTASTDTQYF.

The chain combines TRBV5-6 with TRBJ2-5; 9 bases map to TRBD2. Trimming at V came to 0 bases and at J to 6 bases, leaving 12 bases not matched to a gene. Germline loops: CDR1 SGHDT, CDR2 YYEEEE. The CDR3 contains 17 residues. The CDR3 coding sequence is TGTGCCAGCAGCTTGGAACTTGGGACTAGCCTACCAAAGACCCAGTACTTC. Its translation: CASSLELGTSLPKTQYF.

This clonotype was counted at least ten times. The rearrangement uses TRBV27 and TRBJ2-3; D gene unclear. Germline CDR1 and CDR2: MNHEY and SMNVEV (reference sequence). CDR3 length: 13 residues. V lost 6 bases and J 7 bases, leaving 14 bases between the germline ends. The CDR3 loop is CASSNGLSNTQYF. In DNA, the CDR3 is TGTGCCAGCAGCAACGGGCTCTCGAATACGCAGTATTTT.

This clonotype was detected many times. This sequence joins TRBV30 and TRBJ1-2, with D unresolved. Germline values: CDR1 GTSNPN, CDR2 SVGIG (reference sequence). Between the trimmed V and J ends, which lost 0 bases and 3 bases, there was a span of 5 bases. CDR3 length equals 12 residues. CDR3 loop: CAWSVADYGYTF. The CDR3 nucleotides are TGTGCCTGGAGTGTGGCGGACTATGGCTACACCTTC.

This clonotype was seen more than once but under ten times. V usage is TRBV11-2 and J usage is TRBJ2-3, with D uncertain. Germline V gene lookup returns CDR1 SGHAT and CDR2 FQNNGV. V was clipped by 5 bases and J by 6 bases, with 18 bases between them. CDR3 length equals 15 residues. CDR3 residues: CASSNPGGVMDTQYF. CDR3 in DNA: TGTGCCAGCAGCAACCCAGGTGGGGTTATGGATACGCAGTATTTT.

This clonotype was observed at least ten times. V usage is TRBV20-1 and J usage is TRBJ2-1, with 14 bases that match TRBD2. CDR1 is DFQATT, CDR2 SNEGSKA, per germline (reference sequence). CDR3 length equals 15 residues. Trimming removed 6 bases from V and 13 bases from J; junction bases left unmatched: 14. The CDR3 coding sequence is TGCAGTGCCTTGCCCGGGACTAGCGGGAGCATCGACCAGTTCTTC. Its protein product is CSALPGTSGSIDQFF.

This clonotype was detected ten times or more. The CDR3 nucleotides are TGCAGTGCTAGAGATCCCCAGATGGACGAGCAGTACTTC. It is translated as CSARDPQMDEQYF. The rearrangement joins TRBV20-1 to TRBJ2-7; D remains unclear. Trimming left V 0 bases short and J 5 bases short, with 11 bases between. This CDR3 has 13 amino acids. Germline V gives CDR1 DFQATT, CDR2 SNEGSKA (reference sequence).

V and J are TRBV12-3 or TRBV12-4 and TRBJ2-7, with D possibly matching TRBD1 (6 bases). CDR3 length equals 15 residues. Trimming pared 5 bases from V and 3 bases from J, leaving 17 bases between. The CDR3 protein is CASSPTDRAHYEQYF. The CDR3 nucleotides read TGTGCCAGCAGTCCAACGGACAGAGCCCACTACGAGCAGTACTTC.

Many counts were recorded for this clonotype. The V call is TRBV29-1, the J call TRBJ1-2; 11 nucleotides agree with TRBD1. The J segment lost 3 bases and the V segment lost 6 bases, leaving 9 bases of the junction unmatched. This CDR3 is built from 15 residues. From germline, CDR1 is SQVTM and CDR2 ANQGSEA. Here the CDR3 reads CSVPPGTGGYYGYTF. DNA for the CDR3: TGCAGCGTGCCTCCCGGGACAGGGGGATACTATGGCTACACCTTC. The full variable domain, completed using reference TRBV29-1 and TRBJ1-2, is SAVISQKPSRDICQRGTSLTIQCQVDSQVTMMFWYRQQPGQSLTLIATANQGSEATYESGFVIDKFPISRPNLTFSTLTVSNMSPEDSSIYLCSVPPGTGGYYGYTFGSGTRLTVV.

This clonotype was seen only a few times. V usage is TRBV5-1 and J usage is TRBJ2-3; 9 positions match TRBD2. V lost 7 bases to trimming and J lost 5 bases; unmatched junction nucleotides: 2. This CDR3 region has 12 residues. The germline V gene has CDR1 SGHRS and CDR2 YFSETQ. CDR3 coding DNA: TGCGCCAGCGCACTAGCGGGAGATACGCAGTATTTT. Its translation: CASALAGDTQYF.

This clonotype was seen a handful of times. This sequence joins TRBV5-6 and TRBJ2-1, with TRBD2 matching 11 bases. From germline, CDR1 is SGHDT and CDR2 YYEEEE. This CDR3 comprises 15 residues. V shed 4 bases and J 8 bases; nucleotides not matched to a gene: 8. The CDR3 reads CASSRLAGFPDEQFF. CDR3 sequence (DNA): TGTGCCAGCAGCCGACTAGCGGGGTTCCCTGATGAGCAGTTCTTC. The full variable domain, with the rest looked up from reference TRBV5-6 and TRBJ2-1, is DAGVTQSPTHLIKTRGQQVTLRCSPKSGHDTVSWYQQALGQGPQFIFQYYEEEERQRGNFPDRFSGHQFPNYSSELNVNALLLGDSALYLCASSRLAGFPDEQFFGPGTRLTVL.

This clonotype appeared many times. This chain links TRBV27 with TRBJ2-5; no definite D call. The CDR3 is 13 residues long. Trimming took off 1 base at V and 5 bases at J, with 8 bases between the two ends. From germline, CDR1 is MNHEY and CDR2 SMNVEV (reference sequence). The CDR3 loop reads CASSLFSRETQYF. The CDR3 DNA sequence: TGTGCCAGCAGTTTATTCTCCAGGGAGACCCAGTACTTC.

The rearrangement uses TRBV12-5 and TRBJ1-6, with D perhaps matching TRBD1 (5 bases). The V end lost 3 bases, the J end lost 0 bases, and 21 bases lay between the germline ends. The CDR3 runs 20 residues. Germline lookup yields CDR1 LGHNT and CDR2 FRNRAP. CDR3 nucleotide sequence: TGTGCTAGTGGTTTTGGGACCGTGGGGGACTTGAGCTCCTATAATTCACCCCTCCACTTT. This gives the protein CASGFGTVGDLSSYNSPLHF.

This clonotype was recorded at least ten times. This chain connects TRBV5-1 to TRBJ1-2; 9 nucleotides match TRBD1. J was trimmed by 3 bases and V by 4 bases; bases with no gene match: 4. CDR1 is SGHRS, CDR2 YFSETQ, per germline. This CDR3 is 14 amino acids long. CDR3 sequence: CASSEGQGHYGYTF. The CDR3, as DNA: TGCGCCAGCAGCGAAGGACAGGGGCACTATGGCTACACCTTC.

This clonotype was observed many times. This chain links TRBV5-1 with TRBJ1-6; 7 bases are a match to TRBD1. The germline V gene encodes CDR1 SGHRS and CDR2 YFSETQ. J lost 10 bases, V lost 0 bases, and 13 bases had no gene match. CDR3 length: 17 residues. Here the CDR3 reads CASSLAVLTGKGSPLHF. CDR3 coding DNA: TGCGCCAGCAGCTTGGCGGTACTGACAGGGAAAGGATCACCCCTCCACTTT.

The chain couples TRBV11-1 to TRBJ2-2; 8 nucleotides match TRBD1. Trimming cost V 3 bases and J 4 bases; bases outside gene matches: 7. Germline V CDR1 and CDR2: SGHAT, FQDESV (reference sequence). CDR3 size: 16 residues. As DNA, the CDR3 is TGTGCCAGCAGCTTGGGGGGACAGGTCATCACCGGGGAGCTGTTTTTT. This encodes CASSLGGQVITGELFF.

This clonotype was recorded a few times. The V call is TRBV28, the J call TRBJ2-1, with 11 bases matching TRBD2. The CDR3 runs 16 residues. The germline CDR1 and CDR2 sequences are MDHEN and SYDVKM. J lost 4 bases, V lost 5 bases, and 7 bases had no gene match. CDR3 region: CASSAPGLAVYNEQFF. In DNA form, the CDR3 reads TGTGCCAGCAGTGCACCGGGACTAGCGGTTTACAATGAGCAGTTCTTC.

This clonotype was counted only a few times. The rearrangement joins TRBV12-3 or TRBV12-4 to TRBJ2-1; TRBD2 matches 12 bases. The CDR3 sequence is 17 residues long. J gave up 2 bases and V 4 bases, and 6 bases lay outside the gene matches. The CDR3 DNA is TGTGCCAGCAGTTCCCTAGCGGGAGGGCCGGCCTACAATGAGCAGTTCTTC. Translating gives CASSSLAGGPAYNEQFF.

The chain couples TRBV7-2 to TRBJ2-2, with unresolved D. The germline gives CDR1 SGHTA, CDR2 FQGNSA. V was clipped by 5 bases and J by 3 bases, with 13 bases between them. The CDR3 spans 15 residues. This chain's CDR3 is CASSTRRFYTGELFF. The CDR3 DNA sequence: TGTGCCAGCAGCACCCGGCGCTTTTACACCGGGGAGCTGTTTTTT.

At least ten counts were recorded for this clonotype. The chain has TRBV2 and TRBJ2-1; D is unclear. The CDR3 spans 16 residues. Germline CDR1 reads SNHLY; CDR2 reads FYNNEI. Trimming left V 8 bases short and J 5 bases short, with 22 bases between. DNA for the CDR3: TGTGCCAGCGAGGTCCGGTCCCCCCGGAATAACAATGAGCAGTTCTTC. It codes for CASEVRSPRNNNEQFF.

Ten or more counts support this clonotype. This sequence joins TRBV12-3 or TRBV12-4 and TRBJ1-5; D remains unclear. V gave up 1 base and J gave up 8 bases, with 15 bases separating them. This CDR3 spans 15 amino acids. The CDR3 nucleotides read TGTGCCAGCAGTTTAGGACCTAGGAATGGAGAGCCCCAGCATTTT. Translation: CASSLGPRNGEPQHF.

This clonotype was detected many times. The rearrangement links TRBV28 to TRBJ2-7; D may be TRBD1 or TRBD2 (5 bases each). The CDR3 is made up of 15 amino acids. From germline, CDR1 is MDHEN and CDR2 SYDVKM. The germline V and J ends were trimmed by 5 bases and 1 base, with 15 bases remaining between them. The CDR3 sequence is CASSLSVRGSYEQYF. CDR3 DNA sequence: TGTGCCAGCAGTCTCAGCGTGAGGGGTTCCTACGAGCAGTACTTC.